One sample yielded the 16 T cell receptor beta chains listed below, sequenced in a study of shared clonotypes between healthy human individuals (dated by TCRdb to 2019 to 2021). The library came from the immunoSEQ multiplex PCR assay. TCRdb mirrors the immuneACCESS table, restricted to in-frame sequences. Some clones are absent from its copies; in checked studies, under half trace to an unresolved V gene, and the reason for the others is unknown. The sample contains about 2.3 million clones, 85% to 95% of them found a single time. Approximately 0.39% of the sample belongs to the ten largest clones. Sequencing input: naive CD4+ T cells from PBMCs. The cell subset or site label, read with the paper, signifies: CD45RA+ positively selected. The receptor source for this set is a man aged 18 to 29 in good health. Some clones in this sample may be carry-over from other donors' samples.

The genes are TRBV5-1 and TRBJ1-4, with D tentatively TRBD1 (5 bases). The CDR3 runs 14 residues. V lost 4 bases, J lost 4 bases, and 11 bases lay in between. Germline V gives CDR1 SGHRS, CDR2 YFSETQ. CDR3 nucleotide sequence: TGCGCCAGCAGCGTAGGGGATATTAATGAAAAACTGTTTTTT. This sequence encodes CASSVGDINEKLFF.

The chain uses TRBV2 and TRBJ2-6; a possible D gene is TRBD2 (6 bases). The CDR3 is made up of 14 amino acids. The V end was cut by 5 bases, the J end by 8 bases, with 13 bases between. Germline-derived CDR1 and CDR2 are SNHLY and FYNNEI. This CDR3 reads CASSQFGTSNVLTF. The CDR3 DNA reads TGTGCCAGCAGTCAATTCGGGACTTCCAACGTCCTGACTTTC.

The rearrangement links TRBV2 to TRBJ2-2, with 13 bases matching TRBD2. The CDR3 sequence is 16 residues long. V dropped 6 bases and J dropped 2; count of bases not matched to a gene: 3. CDR1 is SNHLY and CDR2 is FYNNEI in the germline V gene. This chain's CDR3 is CASRGLAGKNTGELFF. The CDR3, as DNA: TGTGCCAGCAGGGGACTAGCGGGGAAAAACACCGGGGAGCTGTTTTTT.

The rearrangement links TRBV2 to TRBJ2-1; D call uncertain. This CDR3 has 13 residues. CDR1 and CDR2 from the germline V gene are SNHLY and FYNNEI. V lost 2 bases and J 2 bases, leaving 4 bases between the germline ends. The CDR3 reads CASSELAYNEQFF. As DNA, the CDR3 is TGTGCCAGCAGTGAACTAGCCTACAATGAGCAGTTCTTC.

The V call is TRBV6-1, the J call TRBJ2-3; weak D call: TRBD2 (6 bases). Germline CDR1 and CDR2: MNHNS and SASEGT. Trimming cost V 0 bases and J 6 bases, with 16 bases left between them. The CDR3 runs to 16 residues. The CDR3 sequence: CASSEAWRGRRDTQYF. CDR3 coding DNA: TGTGCCAGCAGTGAAGCTTGGAGGGGTAGGAGGGATACGCAGTATTTT.

V usage is TRBV5-1 and J usage is TRBJ2-5; 9 positions agree with TRBD2. CDR1 is SGHRS, CDR2 YFSETQ, per germline. The V segment lost 1 base and the J segment 1 base; nucleotides outside the gene matches: 2. The CDR3 covers 15 residues. The CDR3 is CASSLPSGAQETQYF. CDR3 in DNA: TGCGCCAGCAGCTTGCCTAGCGGGGCCCAAGAGACCCAGTACTTC.

This chain connects TRBV19 to TRBJ2-5; 7 bases line up with TRBD1. V gave up 5 bases and J gave up 4 bases; unmatched junction bases: 7. Germline CDR1 is LNHDA and CDR2 is SQIVND (reference sequence). The CDR3 extends over 14 amino acids. CDR3 sequence: CASSATGSRETQYF. CDR3 DNA sequence: TGTGCCAGTAGTGCGACAGGGTCTAGAGAGACCCAGTACTTC.

A word on this clone: Germline and junction disagree at one end, which may indicate a read error. CDR3 sequence: CASSKAGHRNEKLFF. The CDR3 bases are TGTGCCAGCAGTAAAGCGGGACATAGGAATGAAAAACTGTTTTTT. This chain connects TRBV6-1 to TRBJ1-4; weak D call: TRBD1 (6 bases). The CDR3 runs to 15 residues. Per the germline V gene, CDR1 is MNHNS and CDR2 is SASEGT.

The V gene is TRBV9, the J gene TRBJ1-6; D not resolved. V lost 0 bases and J lost 7, with 8 bases in between. The CDR3 extends over 14 amino acids. Germline CDR1 and CDR2: SGDLS and YYNGEE. In DNA, the CDR3 is TGTGCCAGCAGCGTAGTGGACCAGAATTCACCCCTCCACTTT. Protein: CASSVVDQNSPLHF.

This chain joins TRBV7-9 and TRBJ2-1; tentatively, D is TRBD2 (6 bases). The CDR3 length is 15 residues. With 5 bases removed from V and 7 bases from J, the gap between germline ends came to 18 bases. CDR1 is SEHNR, CDR2 FQNEAQ, per germline (reference sequence). This CDR3 reads CASSPGYGSFNEQFF. The CDR3 nucleotides are TGTGCCAGCAGCCCCGGATACGGGAGTTTTAATGAGCAGTTCTTC.

V is TRBV6-5 and J is TRBJ1-5, with no clear D. This CDR3 spans 12 amino acids. Germline loops: CDR1 MNHEY, CDR2 SVGAGI. Trimming cost V 5 bases and J 10 bases, with 12 bases left between them. CDR3 residues: CASSPSIGPQHF. The CDR3 DNA reads TGTGCCAGCAGTCCCTCCATCGGACCCCAGCATTTT.

This clone was seen just once. The genes are TRBV27 and TRBJ1-3; D is possibly TRBD1 (5 bases). The germline CDR1 and CDR2 sequences are MNHEY and SMNVEV (reference sequence). The CDR3 loop spans 16 amino acids. The germline V and J ends were trimmed by 6 bases and 3 bases, with 18 bases remaining between them. The CDR3 nucleotides are TGTGCCAGCAGCCCGGGACTAGAGGTCATTGGAAACACCATATATTTT. Translation gives CASSPGLEVIGNTIYF.

Details on this clone: The junction departs from germline at one end; a sequencing error may be responsible. The CDR3 sequence is CASSGTSGSHNEQFF. The CDR3 region has the DNA TGTGCCAGCAGCGGGACTAGCGGCTCCCACAATGAGCAGTTCTTC. V usage is TRBV5-6 and J usage is TRBJ2-1; TRBD2 aligns across 11 bases. This CDR3 has 15 residues. Per germline, CDR1 SGHDT and CDR2 YYEEEE.

The CDR3 DNA is TGTGCCAGCAGCTATTATTCGGGGGAGCAGTACTTC. Amino acid sequence: CASSYYSGEQYF. The chain combines TRBV7-2 with TRBJ2-7; possibly TRBD2 for D (5 bases). This CDR3 is 12 amino acids long. CDR1 is SGHTA and CDR2 is FQGNSA in the germline V gene. The V end lost 4 bases, the J end lost 7 bases, and 11 bases lay between the germline ends.

CDR3 residues: CASGATFGASGSTDTQYF. The CDR3 region has the DNA TGTGCCAGCGGTGCGACATTTGGGGCTAGCGGGAGTACGGATACGCAGTATTTT. V gene TRBV28 combines with J gene TRBJ2-3; 10 nucleotides match TRBD2. In germline, CDR1 is MDHEN, CDR2 SYDVKM. V was pared by 8 bases and J by 6 bases, with 20 bases of the junction left unmatched. The CDR3 length is 18 residues.

The V gene is TRBV10-3, the J gene TRBJ2-5; 11 bases are a match to TRBD2. V lost 8 bases to trimming and J lost 3 bases; unmatched junction nucleotides: 8. The CDR3 extends over 15 amino acids. CDR1 is ENHRY, CDR2 SYGVKD, per germline. The CDR3 bases are TGTGCCATCTCCCTGACTAGCGGGGTCGAAGAGACCCAGTACTTC. Protein: CAISLTSGVEETQYF.